These T cell receptor beta chains were read from a single sample in a study of Ad26.COV2.S vaccination and SARS-CoV-2 variants. This table comes from immunoSEQ multiplex PCR, and its TCRdb copy is limited to in-frame clones, with some not included. The sample yields about 400,000 clones, more than 75% seen once. The sequences come from peripheral blood, collected in a trial of Ad26.COV2.S vaccine versus placebo. Receptors originate from a person aged 18 to 65 who received the Ad26.COV2.S COVID-19 vaccine or a placebo. Each CDR3 is given with its conserved first and last residue. A D gene is named only where the DNA matches it firmly. Clone size is given for some rows only: seen once, a few or many times, or a class if the clone is expanded.

V	D	J	size	CDR3	DNA
TRBV28	NA	TRBJ2-3	NA	CASSPGTPQRQYF	TGTGCCAGCAGTCCGGGGACACCCCAGCGGCAGTATTTT
TRBV11-2	NA	TRBJ1-4	NA	CASSLDGSHLYEKLFF	TGTGCCAGCAGCTTAGATGGCAGCCACCTTTACGAAAAACTGTTTTTT
TRBV6-2/TRBV6-3	NA	TRBJ2-4	NA	CASSYSSLAKNIQYF	TGTGCCAGCAGTTACTCTAGCCTAGCCAAAAACATTCAGTACTTC
TRBV3-1/TRBV3-2	NA	TRBJ2-6	NA	CASSQAGSGANVLTF	TGTGCCAGCAGCCAAGCTGGCTCTGGGGCCAACGTCCTGACTTTC
TRBV7-2	NA	TRBJ2-5	NA	CASSLVGFQETQYF	TGTGCCAGCAGCTTAGTGGGATTTCAAGAGACCCAGTACTTC
TRBV14	NA	TRBJ2-7	NA	CASSQVRWEQYF	TGTGCCAGCAGCCAGGTGCGTTGGGAGCAGTACTTC
TRBV4-2	TRBD2	TRBJ2-3	NA	CASSLLAGLTDTQYF	TGTGCCAGCAGCCTCCTAGCGGGGTTGACAGATACGCAGTATTTT
TRBV5-1	NA	TRBJ2-3	NA	CASSSQPSTDTQYF	TGCGCCAGCAGCAGCCAGCCTAGCACAGATACGCAGTATTTT
TRBV7-2	TRBD2	TRBJ2-5	once	CASSLATVASGAIRGTQYF	TGTGCCAGCAGCTTAGCGACGGTGGCTAGCGGAGCGATCCGGGGGACCCAGTACTTC
TRBV19	NA	TRBJ1-2	once	CASSMVGGYGYTF	TGTGCCAGTAGTATGGTGGGGGGCTATGGCTACACCTTC
TRBV11-3	TRBD1	TRBJ2-1	NA	CASSSRGDREYNEQFF	TGTGCCAGCAGCTCACGGGGGGACAGGGAATACAATGAGCAGTTCTTC
TRBV6-5	TRBD2	TRBJ2-5	NA	CASRRRLAVEETQYF	TGTGCCAGCAGACGAAGACTAGCGGTTGAAGAGACCCAGTACTTC
TRBV27	NA	TRBJ1-6	NA	CASSLSDTWNSPLHF	TGTGCCAGCAGTTTATCGGACACGTGGAATTCACCCCTCCACTTT
TRBV2	NA	TRBJ2-5	once	CASSARVQETQYF	TGTGCCAGCAGTGCTCGAGTTCAAGAGACCCAGTACTTC
TRBV29-1	NA	TRBJ2-7	NA	CSVWAEYEQYF	TGCAGCGTTTGGGCAGAATACGAGCAGTACTTC
TRBV9	NA	TRBJ2-1	NA	CASSVVTGVGNEQFF	TGTGCCAGCAGCGTCGTGACAGGTGTTGGCAATGAGCAGTTCTTC
TRBV15	TRBD1	TRBJ2-1	NA	CATSGLQGERNEQFF	TGTGCCACCAGCGGGCTTCAGGGGGAACGGAATGAGCAGTTCTTC
TRBV27	TRBD2	TRBJ2-1	NA	CASSLISGGANEQFF	TGTGCCAGCAGTTTAATCAGCGGGGGGGCCAATGAGCAGTTCTTC
TRBV19	NA	TRBJ1-1	NA	CASRVTGSTEAFF	TGTGCCAGTAGGGTCACAGGGTCCACTGAAGCTTTCTTT
TRBV28	TRBD1	TRBJ1-2	NA	CASSPRGRGYGYTF	TGTGCCAGCAGTCCCAGGGGGCGCGGCTATGGCTACACCTTC
TRBV4-1	NA	TRBJ2-7	NA	CASSQGQGLVYEQYF	TGCGCCAGCAGCCAAGGTCAGGGGCTTGTTTACGAGCAGTACTTC
TRBV9	TRBD1	TRBJ2-1	NA	CASSVGQGIGNEQFF	TGTGCCAGCAGCGTAGGACAGGGGATCGGCAATGAGCAGTTCTTC
TRBV5-4	TRBD2	TRBJ2-3	NA	CASSLGLAGESLTDTQYF	TGTGCCAGCAGCTTGGGGCTAGCGGGGGAAAGCCTCACAGATACGCAGTATTTT
TRBV28	TRBD2	TRBJ2-3	NA	CASSLPTGLAHFADTQYF	TGTGCCAGCAGTTTACCCACAGGACTAGCTCATTTTGCAGATACGCAGTATTTT
TRBV5-1	NA	TRBJ2-1	once	CASSLEQGGVNEQFF	TGCGCCAGCAGCTTGGAGCAGGGAGGAGTAAATGAGCAGTTCTTC
TRBV14	NA	TRBJ1-3	NA	CASSQIEASGNTIYF	TGTGCCAGCAGCCAAATTGAGGCCTCTGGAAACACCATATATTTT
TRBV2	NA	TRBJ2-1	NA	CASSERGAYYNEQFF	TGTGCCAGCAGTGAAAGGGGGGCATACTACAATGAGCAGTTCTTC
TRBV7-8	TRBD2	TRBJ2-3	NA	CASTPGLAATDTQYF	TGTGCCAGCACCCCAGGACTAGCGGCCACAGATACGCAGTATTTT
TRBV4-3	NA	TRBJ2-1	NA	CASSQDEGRVMYNEQFF	TGCGCCAGCAGCCAAGATGAGGGGCGGGTAATGTACAATGAGCAGTTCTTC